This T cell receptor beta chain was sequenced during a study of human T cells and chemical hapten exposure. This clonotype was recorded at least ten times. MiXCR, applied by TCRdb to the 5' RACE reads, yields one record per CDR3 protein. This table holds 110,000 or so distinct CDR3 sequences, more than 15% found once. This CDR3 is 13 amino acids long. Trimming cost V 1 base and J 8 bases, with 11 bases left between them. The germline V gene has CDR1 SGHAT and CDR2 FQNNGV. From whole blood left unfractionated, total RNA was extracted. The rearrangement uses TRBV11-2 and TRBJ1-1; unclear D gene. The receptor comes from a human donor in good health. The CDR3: CASSLALFYEAFF. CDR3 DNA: TGTGCCAGCAGCTTAGCCCTATTCTACGAAGCTTTCTTT.